One T cell receptor (beta chain) is described in this entry. Deletions cut 5 bases from V and 7 bases from J, with 13 bases between. This CDR3 is built from 13 residues. The data were obtained in a study of blood T cell repertoires in COVID-19. About the research overall: From T cells, B-cell-depleted T cells, or PBMCs came the material, which was cDNA or gDNA.

Libraries were prepared by immunoSEQ multiplex PCR; TCRdb keeps only in-frame clonotypes and omits some of them. The sample includes under 30,000 clones, 90% to 95% seen only once; the top ten take 3.5% to 4.5%. The source of this sequence is a human donor with active COVID-19. The donor label of this sample is uncertain. The rearrangement uses TRBV12-3 or TRBV12-4 and TRBJ2-3, with a weak D call TRBD2 (5 bases). Sequencing was done on a sample of peripheral blood. The CDR3 sequence is CASSSGNTNTQYF. As DNA, the CDR3 is TGTGCCAGCAGTAGCGGTAACACGAATACGCAGTATTTT.